This record covers a single TCR beta chain. The CDR3 carries no conserved terminal phenylalanine or tryptophan, so it likely arises from a read error. This sample stems from a study of tumor and adjacent non-tumor tissue in lung cancer. This sample's RNA came from whole unsorted tissue. Germline V gene data show CDR1 as SQVTM and CDR2 as ANQGSEA. The CDR3 is made up of 12 amino acids. V was clipped by 6 bases and J by 7 bases, with 15 bases between them. The library came from three nested PCR rounds adapted from ARM-PCR protocols. TCRdb itself ran the multiplex PCR reads through MiXCR, one entry per CDR3 protein. Here the sample spans some 120,000 distinct CDR3 sequences, roughly 67% being singletons.

The TCR was taken from a man aged 30 to 39 with non-small cell lung cancer. V and J are TRBV29-1 and TRBJ1-2; the D gene is possibly TRBD1 (5 bases). Source material: lung tumor tissue. The DNA of the CDR3 is TGCAGCGTAGAGAATCAGGGCGGTGGCTACACCCTC. Amino acids: CSVENQGGGYTL.